One and the same sample provided the 21 T cell receptor beta chains below, sequenced in a study of blood T cell repertoires in COVID-19. Libraries were prepared by immunoSEQ multiplex PCR; TCRdb keeps only in-frame clonotypes and omits some of them. The repertoire holds about 99,000 clones, roughly 84% seen once, with roughly a quarter in the top ten. Sample: peripheral blood. These TCRs come from a man between 60 and 70 years old with acute or convalescent COVID-19.

This chain connects TRBV29-1 to TRBJ2-5, with TRBD1 matching 8 bases. The CDR3 length is 17 residues. Germline assignment: CDR1 SQVTM and CDR2 ANQGSEA. With 4 bases clipped from V and 4 bases from J, the junction kept 17 bases outside the gene matches. The CDR3 DNA is TGCAGCGTTGCGGGGACAGGCGACCCCCGAAACGGAGAGACCCAGTACTTC. Amino acid sequence: CSVAGTGDPRNGETQYF. Combining the CDR3 with reference TRBV29-1 and TRBJ2-5 gives the whole variable domain SAVISQKPSRDICQRGTSLTIQCQVDSQVTMMFWYRQQPGQSLTLIATANQGSEATYESGFVIDKFPISRPNLTFSTLTVSNMSPEDSSIYLCSVAGTGDPRNGETQYFGPGTRLLVL.

This sequence joins TRBV24-1 and TRBJ2-3; a possible D gene is TRBD2 (6 bases). V was cut by 3 bases and J by 4 bases, with 19 bases left in between. There are 17 residues in the CDR3. Germline values: CDR1 KGHDR, CDR2 SFDVKD. The CDR3 DNA reads as TGTGCCACCAGTGATCTCCCAGCGGGCGCTCCGCCAGATACGCAGTATTTT. Its translation is CATSDLPAGAPPDTQYF.

The chain employs TRBV5-1 and TRBJ1-2; 8 bases agree with TRBD1. The junction had 10 bases not matched to a gene; V was cut back by 1 base and J by 8 bases. Germline loops: CDR1 SGHRS, CDR2 YFSETQ. This CDR3 spans 15 amino acids. As DNA, the CDR3 is TGCGCCAGCAGCTTGCTAGGCAGGGGGCTTGAGGGCTACACCTTC. Translated: CASSLLGRGLEGYTF.

CDR3 region: CASSFLGQREETQYF. The CDR3 DNA follows: TGTGCCAGCAGCTTCCTCGGACAGAGAGAAGAGACCCAGTACTTC. V gene TRBV7-2 combines with J gene TRBJ2-5, with TRBD1 as a possible D gene (6 bases). Germline V gene lookup returns CDR1 SGHTA and CDR2 FQGNSA. Trimming removed 3 bases from V and 3 bases from J, with 14 bases in between. CDR3 length equals 15 residues.

Ten or more counts support this clone. The V gene is TRBV6-5, the J gene TRBJ1-1, with a possible D match to TRBD1 (5 bases). This CDR3 is 13 amino acids long. In germline, CDR1 is MNHEY, CDR2 SVGAGI. V was cut by 9 bases and J by 0 bases, with 11 bases left in between. The CDR3 sequence is CASRGMMNTEAFF. CDR3 sequence (DNA): TGTGCCAGTAGGGGTATGATGAACACTGAAGCTTTCTTT.

The genes are TRBV18 and TRBJ2-2, with D possibly being TRBD1 (6 bases). From germline, CDR1 is KGHSH and CDR2 LQKENI. This CDR3 is built from 16 residues. With 3 bases removed from V and 3 bases from J, the gap between germline ends came to 14 bases. The CDR3 sequence: CASSPNQGRDTGELFF. CDR3 DNA sequence: TGTGCCAGCTCACCCAACCAGGGGCGCGACACCGGGGAGCTGTTTTTT.

The chain is built from TRBV7-6 and TRBJ1-5, with D possibly TRBD1 on 5 matching bases. The germline gives CDR1 SGHVS, CDR2 FNYEAQ. This CDR3 comprises 14 residues. Deletions cut 5 bases from V and 5 bases from J, with 13 bases between. The CDR3 DNA follows: TGTGCCAGCAGCCTGGGACTGACGGATCAGCCCCAGCATTTT. It translates to CASSLGLTDQPQHF.

The V gene is TRBV3-1 (or the pseudogene TRBV3-2), the J gene TRBJ1-4; a possible D gene is TRBD1 (6 bases). Germline V CDR1 and CDR2: LGHDT, YNNKEL (reference sequence). Trimming cost V 4 bases and J 8 bases, with 14 bases left between them. This CDR3 is built from 14 residues. CDR3 region: CASSRGQYPEKLFF. CDR3 nucleotides: TGTGCCAGCAGCCGAGGACAGTACCCAGAAAAACTGTTTTTT.

This clone was seen just once. The rearrangement uses TRBV10-1 and TRBJ1-1; D is unresolved. V was cut by 4 bases and J by 1 base, with 7 bases left in between. CDR1 is WNHNN, CDR2 SYGVQD, per germline (reference sequence). This CDR3 contains 13 residues. The CDR3 region has the DNA TGCGCCAGCAGTGTACAGACGAACACTGAAGCTTTCTTT. It encodes CASSVQTNTEAFF.

The rearrangement joins TRBV28 to TRBJ1-5; D possibly corresponds to TRBD1 (6 bases). The CDR3 totals 16 residues. CDR1 and CDR2 (germline): MDHEN, SYDVKM. V was shortened by 7 bases and J by 2 bases, with 18 bases between the two germline ends. CDR3 residues: CASTLITGPGNQPQHF. DNA of the CDR3: TGTGCCAGCACACTCATTACAGGGCCCGGCAATCAGCCCCAGCATTTT.

The V call is TRBV5-5, the J call TRBJ2-1; a possible D gene is TRBD2 (6 bases). CDR1 is SGHKS and CDR2 is YYEKEE in the germline V gene (reference sequence). This CDR3 comprises 14 residues. The germline V and J ends were trimmed by 4 bases and 3 bases, with 11 bases remaining between them. CDR3 coding DNA: TGTGCCAGCAGCCCAGGACTAAACTACAATGAGCAGTTCTTC. Its translation: CASSPGLNYNEQFF.

V and J are TRBV6-5 and TRBJ1-5, with TRBD1 matching 10 bases. From germline, CDR1 is MNHEY and CDR2 SVGAGI. With V trimmed by 6 bases and J by 6 bases, 5 bases remained unmatched. The CDR3 totals 14 residues. This CDR3 is CASSTTGGGQPQHF. The DNA of the CDR3 is TGTGCCAGCAGCACGACAGGGGGCGGTCAGCCCCAGCATTTT.

This clone was detected once. The chain uses TRBV6-2 or TRBV6-3 and TRBJ1-2; D perhaps matches TRBD1 (5 bases). The germline V gene encodes CDR1 MNHEY and CDR2 SVGEGT. The CDR3 has 15 amino acids. Trimming removed 6 bases at V and 0 bases at J, with 14 bases between. CDR3 sequence (DNA): TGTGCCAGCAGCCCCACAGGAGCTTCTAACTATGGCTACACCTTC. This codes for CASSPTGASNYGYTF.

The chain employs TRBV27 and TRBJ1-2, with TRBD1 matching 11 bases. This CDR3 is 16 amino acids long. Trimming at V came to 5 bases and at J to 8 bases, leaving 13 bases not matched to a gene. The germline gives CDR1 MNHEY, CDR2 SMNVEV (reference sequence). For the CDR3, the DNA is TGTGCCAGCAGTCCCATAGGGGGACAGGGGGTTAACGGCTACACCTTC. Its protein product is CASSPIGGQGVNGYTF.

The genes are TRBV2 and TRBJ1-6; D is possibly TRBD1 (5 bases). The CDR3 covers 15 residues. Germline V lookup: CDR1 SNHLY, CDR2 FYNNEI. Trimming took 4 bases from V and 5 from J, leaving 12 bases between them. The DNA of the CDR3 is TGTGCCAGCAGTGCATACACAGGACATAATTCACCCCTCCACTTT. It yields the protein CASSAYTGHNSPLHF.

This chain uses TRBV4-1 with TRBJ2-4, with 10 bases lining up with TRBD1. The CDR3 totals 18 residues. V lost 3 bases to trimming and J lost 0 bases; unmatched junction nucleotides: 8. Germline V CDR1 and CDR2: MGHRA, YSYEKL. For the CDR3, the DNA is TGCGCCAGCAGCCACGGGACAGGGGTGCTGTTAGCCAAAAACATTCAGTACTTC. Translation gives CASSHGTGVLLAKNIQYF.

This clone was observed a few times. The chain couples TRBV6-5 to TRBJ1-1; no firm D call. This CDR3 region has 15 residues. Germline loops: CDR1 MNHEY, CDR2 SVGAGI. Trimming stripped 2 bases from V and 0 bases from J, with 10 bases between. CDR3 nucleotides: TGTGCCAGCAGTTACGATGGAGGGCTGAACACTGAAGCTTTCTTT. Its protein product is CASSYDGGLNTEAFF.

This sequence joins TRBV6-5 and TRBJ1-1; TRBD1 matches 7 bases. Trimming cost V 6 bases and J 7 bases; bases outside gene matches: 8. Germline V gives CDR1 MNHEY, CDR2 SVGAGI. The CDR3 is 13 amino acids. The CDR3 here is CASRLTGTVEAFF. CDR3 DNA: TGTGCCAGCAGACTAACCGGGACAGTTGAAGCTTTCTTT.

This clone was counted between two and nine times. The J gene is TRBJ2-3, the V gene TRBV13, with 13 positions matching TRBD2. V shed 5 bases and J 3 bases; nucleotides not matched to a gene: 5. CDR1 is PRHDT, CDR2 FYEKMQ, per germline (reference sequence). The CDR3 is 16 amino acids. The CDR3 nucleotides are TGTGCCAGCAGCCTCGGACTAGCGGGAGAAACAGATACGCAGTATTTT. It is translated as CASSLGLAGETDTQYF.

This clone was found once. The V gene is TRBV18, the J gene TRBJ2-7; D possibly corresponds to TRBD1 (5 bases). V was trimmed by 6 bases and J by 6 bases, leaving 18 bases between them. The V gene's germline CDR1 is KGHSH and CDR2 LQKENI. The CDR3 consists of 14 residues. CDR3 residues: CASSPKVGASEQYV. The CDR3 DNA reads TGTGCCAGCTCCCCTAAAGTAGGGGCGAGCGAGCAGTACGTC.

This clone was seen a single time. The rearrangement links TRBV24-1 to TRBJ2-2; 8 bases line up with TRBD2. V dropped 7 bases and J dropped 0; count of bases not matched to a gene: 6. The CDR3 loop spans 16 amino acids. Germline loops: CDR1 KGHDR, CDR2 SFDVKD. The CDR3 DNA sequence: TGTGCCACCAGCGCCCTGGGACTAGCGAACACCGGGGAGCTGTTTTTT. Its protein product is CATSALGLANTGELFF.